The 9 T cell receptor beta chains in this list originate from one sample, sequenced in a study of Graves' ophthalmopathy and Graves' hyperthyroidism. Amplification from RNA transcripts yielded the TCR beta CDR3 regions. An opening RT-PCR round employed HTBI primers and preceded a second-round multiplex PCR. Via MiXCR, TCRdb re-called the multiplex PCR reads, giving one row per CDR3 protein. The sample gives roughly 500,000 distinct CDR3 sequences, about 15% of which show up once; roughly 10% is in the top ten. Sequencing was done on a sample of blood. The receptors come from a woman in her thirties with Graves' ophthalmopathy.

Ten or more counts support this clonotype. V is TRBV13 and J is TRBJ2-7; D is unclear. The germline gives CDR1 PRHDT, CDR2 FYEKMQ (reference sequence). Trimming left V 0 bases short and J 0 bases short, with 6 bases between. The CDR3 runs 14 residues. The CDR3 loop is CASSLGIPSYEQYF. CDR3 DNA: TGTGCCAGCAGCTTAGGCATCCCCTCCTACGAGCAGTACTTC.

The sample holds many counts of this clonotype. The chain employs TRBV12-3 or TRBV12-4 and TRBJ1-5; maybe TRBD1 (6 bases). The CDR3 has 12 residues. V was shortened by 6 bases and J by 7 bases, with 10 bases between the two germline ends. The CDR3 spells CASRIGGQPQHF. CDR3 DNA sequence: TGTGCCAGCAGGATAGGGGGACAGCCCCAGCATTTT.

This CDR3 is CASRKTGGASGANVLTF. The CDR3, as DNA: TGTGCCAGTAGGAAAACAGGGGGCGCATCAGGGGCCAACGTCCTGACTTTC. The chain carries TRBV19 and TRBJ2-6; 9 nucleotides line up with TRBD1. V shed 6 bases and J 4 bases; nucleotides not matched to a gene: 10. CDR3 length: 17 amino acids. Germline values: CDR1 LNHDA, CDR2 SQIVND (reference sequence).

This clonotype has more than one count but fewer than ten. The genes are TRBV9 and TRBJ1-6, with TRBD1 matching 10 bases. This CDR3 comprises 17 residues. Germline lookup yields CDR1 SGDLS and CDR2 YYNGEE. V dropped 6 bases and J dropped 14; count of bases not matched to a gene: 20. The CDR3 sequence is CASTQDRGLLGTEALHF. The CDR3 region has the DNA TGTGCCAGCACCCAAGACAGGGGGCTTCTTGGTACTGAGGCCCTCCACTTT. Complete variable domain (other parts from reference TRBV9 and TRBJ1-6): DSGVTQTPKHLITATGQRVTLRCSPRSGDLSVYWYQQSLDQGLQFLIQYYNGEERAKGNILERFSAQQFPDLHSELNLSSLELGDSALYFCASTQDRGLLGTEALHFGNGTRLTVT.

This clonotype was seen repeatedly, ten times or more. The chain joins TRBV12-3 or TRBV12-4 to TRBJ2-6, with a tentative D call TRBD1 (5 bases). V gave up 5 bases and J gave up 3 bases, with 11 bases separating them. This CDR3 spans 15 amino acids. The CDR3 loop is CASSPTGGGANVLTF. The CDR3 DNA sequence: TGTGCCAGCAGTCCTACAGGTGGTGGGGCCAACGTCCTGACTTTC.

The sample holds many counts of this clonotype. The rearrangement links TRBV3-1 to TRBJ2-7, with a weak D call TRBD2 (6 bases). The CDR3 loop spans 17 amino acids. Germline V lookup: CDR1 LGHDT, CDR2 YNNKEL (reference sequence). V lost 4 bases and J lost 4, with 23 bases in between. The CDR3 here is CASSRLGGATASYEQYF. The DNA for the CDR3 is TGTGCCAGCAGCCGCTTGGGCGGGGCGACTGCGAGTTACGAGCAGTACTTC.

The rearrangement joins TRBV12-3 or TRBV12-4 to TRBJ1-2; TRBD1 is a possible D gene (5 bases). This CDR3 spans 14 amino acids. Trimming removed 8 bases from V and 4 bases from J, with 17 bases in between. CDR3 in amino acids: CASGPGRMIYGYTF. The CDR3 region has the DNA TGTGCCAGCGGCCCGGGACGGATGATCTATGGCTACACCTTC.

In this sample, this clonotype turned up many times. CDR3 DNA: TGTGCCACGGGGGAAGCAACGAGGATCCAGGGCCCCCGTACTAACACTGAAGCTTTCTTT. Protein product: CATGEATRIQGPRTNTEAFF. The chain combines TRBV6-4 with TRBJ1-1, with D perhaps matching TRBD1 (5 bases). The CDR3 is 20 amino acids. Trimming shortened V by 10 bases and J by 2 bases, and 35 bases separated the two germline ends. Germline-derived CDR1 and CDR2 are MRHNA and SNTAGT.

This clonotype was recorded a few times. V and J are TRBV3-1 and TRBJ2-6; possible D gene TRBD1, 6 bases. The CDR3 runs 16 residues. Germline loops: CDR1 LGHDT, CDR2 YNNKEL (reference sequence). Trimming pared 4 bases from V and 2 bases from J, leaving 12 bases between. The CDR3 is CASSPQGGTGANVLTF. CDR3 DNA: TGTGCCAGCAGCCCTCAAGGGGGTACTGGGGCCAACGTCCTGACTTTC.